This T cell receptor beta chain was obtained from a study of blood T cells in healthy people across ages. This clonotype was detected a few times. Its antigen remains unknown. Combining a sample-barcoded 5' primer with a J-beta primer mix, a second PCR ran for roughly 7 to 12 cycles. Using its own MiXCR run on the 5' RACE reads, TCRdb lists one record per CDR3 protein. This sample has roughly 1,500,000 distinct CDR3 sequences, with about 32% found just once. Regarding the study as a whole: Naive and antigen-experienced cells could not be conclusively compared, given unsorted PBMCs. As naive T cell percentage varied, TCR beta diversity correlated strongly with it. Roughly linear declines in TCR beta diversity per million T cells occurred with age. Diversity was higher, and naive CD4+ cells more numerous, in long-lived donors than in aged donors.

This CDR3 region has 14 residues. The germline CDR1 and CDR2 sequences are GTSNPN and SVGIG (reference sequence). Trimming took 5 bases from V and 5 from J; bases not matched to a gene: 9. The sample consisted of blood. The clonotype originates from a woman in her thirties in good health. The gene calls are TRBV30 and TRBJ2-3, with 8 bases aligning to TRBD2. The chain's CDR3 is CAWHFSGVEDTQYF. Written as DNA, the CDR3 is TGTGCCTGGCACTTTAGCGGGGTGGAAGATACGCAGTATTTT. Variable domain in full (rest from reference TRBV30 and TRBJ2-3): SQTIHQWPATLVQPVGSPLSLECTVEGTSNPNLYWYRQAAGRGLQLLFYSVGIGQISSEVPQNLSASRPQDRQFILSSKKLLLSDSGFYLCAWHFSGVEDTQYFGPGTRLTVL.